The 14 T cell receptor beta chains given below trace back to one sample, sequenced in a study of chemoradiotherapy in HPV16-positive cancers. TCRdb's table, derived via immunoSEQ multiplex PCR, lists solely in-frame clones and lacks some. The sample carries 25,000 to 40,000 clones, 88% recorded once. Here the sequenced sample was blood, taken from a patient who underwent chemoradiotherapy. These receptors originate from a human donor with HPV-associated anogenital cancer.

This chain links TRBV10-1 with TRBJ2-5, with unresolved D. The CDR3 is 13 residues long. From germline, CDR1 is WNHNN and CDR2 SYGVQD (reference sequence). The V end was cut by 2 bases, the J end by 1 base, with 5 bases between. The CDR3 sequence: CASSERSQETQYF. In DNA form, the CDR3 reads TGCGCCAGCAGTGAGAGATCCCAAGAGACCCAGTACTTC.

The chain recombines TRBV27 with TRBJ2-1; 10 bases line up with TRBD2. V dropped 2 bases and J dropped 2; count of bases not matched to a gene: 3. The CDR3 is 16 amino acids. CDR1 is MNHEY, CDR2 SMNVEV, per germline (reference sequence). The CDR3 region has the DNA TGTGCCAGCAGTTTACTAGCGGGAGAGGCCTACAATGAGCAGTTCTTC. Protein: CASSLLAGEAYNEQFF.

The chain carries TRBV27 and TRBJ2-3; TRBD2 is a possible D gene (7 bases). With 6 bases removed from V and 8 bases from J, the gap between germline ends came to 24 bases. Germline V gives CDR1 MNHEY, CDR2 SMNVEV (reference sequence). This CDR3 comprises 16 residues. The CDR3 loop reads CASSALTRGGARTQYF. The CDR3 DNA reads TGTGCCAGCAGCGCCCTCACGAGGGGGGGGGCCCGTACGCAGTATTTT.

This chain links TRBV5-4 with TRBJ2-1; 11 nucleotides align to TRBD1. Looked up from germline, CDR1 is SGHNT and CDR2 is YYREEE (reference sequence). J was trimmed by 3 bases and V by 5 bases; bases with no gene match: 4. The CDR3 length is 15 residues. CDR3 bases: TGTGCCAGCAGTTCCGGGACAGGGGGCTACAATGAGCAGTTCTTC. Protein sequence: CASSSGTGGYNEQFF.

V usage is TRBV5-1 and J usage is TRBJ2-2; D is perhaps TRBD1 (6 bases). V lost 4 bases, J lost 0 bases, and 13 bases lay in between. There are 16 residues in the CDR3. Germline loops: CDR1 SGHRS, CDR2 YFSETQ. The CDR3 DNA is TGCGCCAGCAGCCGCCAGGGGTTTCCGAACACCGGGGAGCTGTTTTTT. Its protein product is CASSRQGFPNTGELFF.

The chain recombines TRBV10-2 with TRBJ2-2; TRBD2 is a possible D gene (7 bases). Germline V gives CDR1 WSHSY, CDR2 SAAADI. The CDR3 is made up of 16 amino acids. Deletions cut 8 bases from V and 5 bases from J, with 21 bases between. CDR3 bases: TGCGCCAGCCATGGGGGGGCGCGGAGGGGTACCGGGGAGCTGTTTTTT. Translated: CASHGGARRGTGELFF.

The chain recombines TRBV2 with TRBJ1-6; TRBD1 matches at 9 bases. V shed 3 bases and J 7 bases; nucleotides not matched to a gene: 1. CDR1 is SNHLY, CDR2 FYNNEI, per germline. This CDR3 has 14 residues. The CDR3 loop is CASSDGTGNSPLHF. The CDR3 region has the DNA TGTGCCAGCAGTGACGGGACAGGGAATTCACCCCTCCACTTT.

This clone was counted a single time. This chain joins TRBV28 and TRBJ2-7; possible D gene TRBD2, 6 bases. This CDR3 is 15 amino acids long. Between the trimmed V and J ends, which lost 3 bases and 2 bases, there was a span of 14 bases. CDR1 is MDHEN, CDR2 SYDVKM, per germline. The CDR3 DNA reads TGTGCCAGCAGTTTGAGGCGGAGGGGCGCCTACGAGCAGTACTTC. This sequence encodes CASSLRRRGAYEQYF. Looking up the rest from reference TRBV28 and TRBJ2-7 gives the full variable domain: DVKVTQSSRYLVKRTGEKVFLECVQDMDHENMFWYRQDPGLGLRLIYFSYDVKMKEKGDIPEGYSVSREKKERFSLILESASTNQTSMYLCASSLRRRGAYEQYFGPGTRLTVT.

The rearrangement joins TRBV7-9 to TRBJ2-3; D is unclear. Germline CDR1 SEHNR, CDR2 FQNEAQ (reference sequence). Trimming removed 4 bases at V and 4 bases at J, with 6 bases between. This CDR3 has 12 residues. The CDR3, as DNA: TGTGCCAGCAGCTCCACAGCAGATACGCAGTATTTT. Its translation is CASSSTADTQYF.

The rearrangement uses TRBV4-1 and TRBJ2-1; 10 bases agree with TRBD2. The J segment lost 10 bases and the V segment lost 2 bases, leaving 11 bases of the junction unmatched. The CDR3 runs to 16 residues. The germline CDR1 and CDR2 sequences are MGHRA and YSYEKL. Written as DNA, the CDR3 is TGCGCCAGCAGCCAAACAGTGGCTAGCGGGAGTCTAGAGCAGTTCTTC. It encodes CASSQTVASGSLEQFF.

The chain combines TRBV7-9 with TRBJ1-1; TRBD1 is a possible D gene (6 bases). From germline, CDR1 is SEHNR and CDR2 FQNEAQ (reference sequence). The CDR3 contains 16 residues. V was pared by 1 base and J by 3 bases, with 15 bases between. CDR3 sequence (DNA): TGTGCCAGCAGCTTAGGCCAGGGAGGGGGGTACACTGAAGCTTTCTTT. Translation gives CASSLGQGGGYTEAFF.

CDR3 sequence (DNA): TGCGCCAGCAGCCACCCCATCCACGACAGGGAACCTGAAGCTTTCTTT. Its translation: CASSHPIHDREPEAFF. The V call is TRBV4-1, the J call TRBJ1-1; 7 bases are a match to TRBD1. CDR1 and CDR2 from the germline V gene are MGHRA and YSYEKL. This CDR3 spans 16 amino acids. J lost 6 bases, V lost 3 bases, and 13 bases had no gene match.

The genes are TRBV28 and TRBJ1-2; tentatively, D is TRBD1 (5 bases). Germline CDR1 reads MDHEN; CDR2 reads SYDVKM. V lost 3 bases, J lost 4 bases, and 18 bases lay in between. The CDR3 contains 16 residues. The CDR3 sequence is CASSLLAIGAGYGYTF. CDR3 DNA sequence: TGTGCCAGCAGTTTGTTAGCGATCGGGGCAGGCTATGGCTACACCTTC.

The chain recombines TRBV6-5 with TRBJ1-1, with TRBD1 identical over 8 bases. The CDR3 is 14 amino acids. V lost 5 bases to trimming and J lost 4 bases; unmatched junction nucleotides: 6. CDR1 MNHEY and CDR2 SVGAGI come from the germline V gene. CDR3 DNA sequence: TGTGCCAGCAGTCCCGACAGGGGAGGCACTGAAGCTTTCTTT. Translating gives CASSPDRGGTEAFF.